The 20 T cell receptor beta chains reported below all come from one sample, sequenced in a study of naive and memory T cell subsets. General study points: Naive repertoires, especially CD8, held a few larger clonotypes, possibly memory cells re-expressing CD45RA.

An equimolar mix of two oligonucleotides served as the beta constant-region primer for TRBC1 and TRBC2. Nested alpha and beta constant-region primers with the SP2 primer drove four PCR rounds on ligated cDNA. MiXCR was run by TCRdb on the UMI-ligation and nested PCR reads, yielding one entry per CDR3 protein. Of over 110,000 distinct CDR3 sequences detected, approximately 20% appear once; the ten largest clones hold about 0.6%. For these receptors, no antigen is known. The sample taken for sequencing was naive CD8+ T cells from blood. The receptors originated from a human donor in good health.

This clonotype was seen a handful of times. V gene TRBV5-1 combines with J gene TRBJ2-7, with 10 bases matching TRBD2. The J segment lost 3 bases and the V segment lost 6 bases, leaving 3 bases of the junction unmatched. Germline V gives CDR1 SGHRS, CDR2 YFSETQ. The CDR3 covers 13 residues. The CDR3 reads CASTGTSDYEQYF. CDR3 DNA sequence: TGCGCCAGCACCGGGACTAGCGACTACGAGCAGTACTTC.

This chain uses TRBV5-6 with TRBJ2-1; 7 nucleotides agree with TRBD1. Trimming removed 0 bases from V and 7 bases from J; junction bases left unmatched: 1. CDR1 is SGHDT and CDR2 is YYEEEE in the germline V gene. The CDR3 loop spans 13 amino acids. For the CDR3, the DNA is TGTGCCAGCAGCTTGGGCAGGGGGAATGAGCAGTTCTTC. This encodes CASSLGRGNEQFF.

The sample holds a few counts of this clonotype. CDR3 loop: CATGDGMETQYF. For the CDR3, the DNA is TGTGCCACCGGGGACGGGATGGAGACCCAGTACTTC. The chain is built from TRBV28 and TRBJ2-5; D might be TRBD1 or TRBD2, each matching 5 bases. V lost 10 bases to trimming and J lost 5 bases, with 14 bases between them. Looked up from germline, CDR1 is MDHEN and CDR2 is SYDVKM. The CDR3 has 12 amino acids.

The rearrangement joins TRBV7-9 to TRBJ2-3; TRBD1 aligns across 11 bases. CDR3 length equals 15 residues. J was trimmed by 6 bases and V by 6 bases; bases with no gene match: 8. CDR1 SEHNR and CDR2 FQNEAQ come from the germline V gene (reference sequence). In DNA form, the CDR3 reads TGTGCCAGCAGTCCTAGGACAGGGGGCGCGGATACGCAGTATTTT. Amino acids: CASSPRTGGADTQYF.

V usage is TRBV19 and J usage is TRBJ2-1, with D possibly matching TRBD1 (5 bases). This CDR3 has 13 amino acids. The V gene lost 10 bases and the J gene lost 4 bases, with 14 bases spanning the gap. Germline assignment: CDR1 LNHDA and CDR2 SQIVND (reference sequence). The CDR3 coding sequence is TGTGCCACTTCAGGGTACGTTTACAATGAGCAGTTCTTC. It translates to CATSGYVYNEQFF.

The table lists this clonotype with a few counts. CDR3: CASSIVKAEELFF. DNA of the CDR3: TGTGCCAGTAGTATAGTTAAGGCAGAGGAGCTGTTTTTT. The V gene is TRBV19, the J gene TRBJ2-2, with unresolved D. CDR1 is LNHDA and CDR2 is SQIVND in the germline V gene (reference sequence). CDR3 size: 13 residues. V was shortened by 1 base and J by 10 bases, with 10 bases between the two germline ends. Drawing the rest from reference TRBV19 and TRBJ2-2, the complete variable domain is DGGITQSPKYLFRKEGQNVTLSCEQNLNHDAMYWYRQDPGQGLRLIYYSQIVNDFQKGDIAEGYSVSREKKESFPLTVTSAQKNPTAFYLCASSIVKAEELFFGEGSRLTVL.

Written as DNA, the CDR3 is TGTGCCAGCAGCTTGGGTGACAGGGCTTTCTATGGCTACACCTTC. Amino acids: CASSLGDRAFYGYTF. The chain recombines TRBV5-8 with TRBJ1-2; 7 bases align to TRBD1. The V gene's germline CDR1 is SGHTS and CDR2 YDEGEE. The CDR3 runs to 15 residues. After removal of 0 bases from V and 4 bases from J, the junction contained 6 bases not matched to a gene.

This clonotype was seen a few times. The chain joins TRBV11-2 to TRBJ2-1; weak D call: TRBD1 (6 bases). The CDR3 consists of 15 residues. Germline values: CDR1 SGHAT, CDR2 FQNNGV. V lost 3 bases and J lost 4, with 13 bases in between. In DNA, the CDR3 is TGTGCCAGCAGCTTCCCACGACAGGTATACAATGAGCAGTTCTTC. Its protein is CASSFPRQVYNEQFF. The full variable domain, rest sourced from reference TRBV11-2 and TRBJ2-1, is EAGVAQSPRYKIIEKRQSVAFWCNPISGHATLYWYQQILGQGPKLLIQFQNNGVVDDSQLPKDRFSAERLKGVDSTLKIQPAKLEDSAVYLCASSFPRQVYNEQFFGPGTRLTVL.

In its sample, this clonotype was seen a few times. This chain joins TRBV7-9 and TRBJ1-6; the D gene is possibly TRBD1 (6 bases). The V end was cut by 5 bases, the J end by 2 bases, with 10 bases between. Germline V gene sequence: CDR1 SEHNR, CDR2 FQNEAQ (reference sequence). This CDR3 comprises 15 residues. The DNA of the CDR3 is TGTGCCAGCAGCCCAGGGGATCCCTATAATTCACCCCTCCACTTT. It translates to CASSPGDPYNSPLHF. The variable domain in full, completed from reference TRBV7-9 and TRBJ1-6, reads DTGVSQNPRHKITKRGQNVTFRCDPISEHNRLYWYRQTLGQGPEFLTYFQNEAQLEKSRLLSDRFSAERPKGSFSTLEIQRTEQGDSAMYLCASSPGDPYNSPLHFGNGTRLTVT.

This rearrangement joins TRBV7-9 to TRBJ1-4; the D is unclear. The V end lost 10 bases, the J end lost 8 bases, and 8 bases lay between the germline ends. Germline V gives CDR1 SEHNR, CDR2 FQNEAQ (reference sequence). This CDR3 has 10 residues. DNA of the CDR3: TGTGCCACACTGGGCGAAAAACTGTTTTTT. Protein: CATLGEKLFF.

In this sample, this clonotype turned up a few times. Written as DNA, the CDR3 is TGCAGCGTTGATCCAGGGCTAGCTTTGGCCAATGAGCAGTTCTTC. The encoded protein is CSVDPGLALANEQFF. V and J are TRBV29-1 and TRBJ2-1, with D perhaps being TRBD1 or TRBD2 (5 bases each). Trimming took off 3 bases at V and 6 bases at J, with 18 bases between the two ends. Germline loops: CDR1 SQVTM, CDR2 ANQGSEA. The CDR3 is 15 residues long.

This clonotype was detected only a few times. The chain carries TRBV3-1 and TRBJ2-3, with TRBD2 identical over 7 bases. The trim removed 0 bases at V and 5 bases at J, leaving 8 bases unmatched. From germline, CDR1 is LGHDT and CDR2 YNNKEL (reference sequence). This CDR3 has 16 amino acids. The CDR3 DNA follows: TGTGCCAGCAGCCAAGACCTAGCGGAGCCCGGAGATACGCAGTATTTT. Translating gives CASSQDLAEPGDTQYF.

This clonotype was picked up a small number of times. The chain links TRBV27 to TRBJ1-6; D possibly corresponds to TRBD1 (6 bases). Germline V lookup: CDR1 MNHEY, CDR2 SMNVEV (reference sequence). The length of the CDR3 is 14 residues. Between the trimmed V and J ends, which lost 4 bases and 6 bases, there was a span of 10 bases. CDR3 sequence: CASSSRQVNSPLHF. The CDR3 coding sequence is TGTGCCAGCAGTTCCCGACAGGTTAATTCACCCCTCCACTTT.

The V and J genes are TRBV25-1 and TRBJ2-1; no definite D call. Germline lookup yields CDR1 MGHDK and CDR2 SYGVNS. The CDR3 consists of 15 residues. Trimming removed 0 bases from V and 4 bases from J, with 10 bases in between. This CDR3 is CASSEYTLGYNEQFF. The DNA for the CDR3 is TGTGCCAGCAGTGAATATACTTTGGGTTACAATGAGCAGTTCTTC.

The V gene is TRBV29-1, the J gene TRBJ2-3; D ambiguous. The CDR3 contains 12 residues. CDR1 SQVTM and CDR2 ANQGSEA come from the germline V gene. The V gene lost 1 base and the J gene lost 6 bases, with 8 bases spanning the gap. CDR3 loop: CSVEGVEDTQYF. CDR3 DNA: TGCAGCGTTGAAGGAGTCGAGGATACGCAGTATTTT.

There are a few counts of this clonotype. CDR3 protein: CASSYTLSYNEQFF. CDR3 nucleotides: TGTGCCAGCAGTTACACACTATCCTACAATGAGCAGTTCTTC. The chain has TRBV6-5 and TRBJ2-1; D is unresolved. Per germline, CDR1 MNHEY and CDR2 SVGAGI. The length of the CDR3 is 14 residues. V was pared by 2 bases and J by 1 base, with 6 bases between.

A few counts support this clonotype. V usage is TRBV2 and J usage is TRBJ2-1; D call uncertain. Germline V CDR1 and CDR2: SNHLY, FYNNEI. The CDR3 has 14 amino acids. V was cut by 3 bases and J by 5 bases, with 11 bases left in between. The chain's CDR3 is CASSEFQENNEQFF. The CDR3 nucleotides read TGTGCCAGCAGTGAGTTTCAGGAAAACAATGAGCAGTTCTTC.

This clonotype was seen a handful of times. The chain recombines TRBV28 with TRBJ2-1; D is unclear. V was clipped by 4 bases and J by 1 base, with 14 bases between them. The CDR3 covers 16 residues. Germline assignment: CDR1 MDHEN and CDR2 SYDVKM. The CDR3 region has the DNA TGTGCCAGCAGTTCCCCCCGACCTTTTTCCTACAATGAGCAGTTCTTC. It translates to CASSSPRPFSYNEQFF. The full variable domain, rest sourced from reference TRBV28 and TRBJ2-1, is DVKVTQSSRYLVKRTGEKVFLECVQDMDHENMFWYRQDPGLGLRLIYFSYDVKMKEKGDIPEGYSVSREKKERFSLILESASTNQTSMYLCASSSPRPFSYNEQFFGPGTRLTVL.

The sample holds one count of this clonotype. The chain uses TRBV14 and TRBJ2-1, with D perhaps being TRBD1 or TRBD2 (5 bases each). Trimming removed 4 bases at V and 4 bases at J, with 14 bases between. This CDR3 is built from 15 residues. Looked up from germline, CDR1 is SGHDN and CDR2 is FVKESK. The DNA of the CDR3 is TGTGCCAGCAGCCCGACCGGGACGGAGTACAATGAGCAGTTCTTC. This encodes CASSPTGTEYNEQFF.

The CDR3 DNA is TGCAGCGTTCCGGGATTGAACACTGAAGCTTTCTTT. Protein product: CSVPGLNTEAFF. The chain employs TRBV29-1 and TRBJ1-1; D unresolved. This CDR3 spans 12 amino acids. V lost 5 bases and J 0 bases, leaving 7 bases between the germline ends. Germline lookup yields CDR1 SQVTM and CDR2 ANQGSEA.